The subject of this entry is one T cell receptor beta chain. This clonotype turned up a few times. What this receptor recognizes is not known. No much larger clonotype is one base removed from it; base qualities were not supplied. The CDR3 measures 13 amino acids from cysteine to phenylalanine. Solely the CDR3 DNA is kept, with 39 bases framed from the first base. CDR1 and CDR2, looked up from the germline V gene (reference sequence), are DFQATT and SNEGSKA. Trimming removed 3 bases from V and 6 bases from J; the gene matches leave 5 bases unexplained. Expansion of CD8+CD57+ cells had been shown by flow cytometry in the patients chosen for sequencing. All patients had severe acquired aplastic anemia diagnosed by International Study of Aplastic Anemia and Agranulocytosis and Camitta criteria. No therapy had been received by the patients at the time of blood sampling. In the study, sorted CD4+ and CD8+ blood T cells from patients with severe aplastic anemia and from healthy subjects underwent deep sequencing of TCR repertoires. In the USA, patient enrollment took place under clinicaltrials.gov protocols 00001620, 01623167, 00001397, 00071045, 00081523 and 00961064. Ficoll-Paque density gradient centrifugation was used to isolate peripheral blood mononuclear cells. Before DNA extraction, CD4+ and CD8+ T cells were sorted by FACS or by magnetic beads.

TCR beta VDJ combination and CDR3 sequence profiling used genomic DNA as the template. TCR repertoire sequencing was run on an Illumina HiSeq 2000. Per the source publication's procedure: TRBV/TRBJ rearrangement plots, CDR3 size and DJ length profiles, and Simpson's diversity index were used to evaluate the repertoires. The most abundant DNA sequence in the deep sequencing data was defined as the immunodominant clone. CDR3 amino acid sequences were screened for sharing across subjects and compared with published repertoires and the VDJdb database. The raw public reads went through TCRdb reprocessing: fastp at Q25, MiXCR clone calling, in-frame beta chains kept. Entries that share a CDR3 protein sequence are merged under the most common genes and DNA. It is TCRdb's table, rather than the study itself, that gives the V and J calls and clone size. The sample has about 150,000 distinct CDR3 sequences on record, 40% to 65% of them singletons. Of the sample, 12% falls within the top ten clones.

This sample stems from a study of CD8+CD57+ T cells in acquired aplastic anemia (dated by TCRdb to between 2018 and 2020). For the study in its entirety: Extracted DNA from sorted CD4+ and CD8+ cells averaged approximately 3 ug, ranging from about 0.17 to 30 ug. CD8+CD57+ expansion was defined as a frequency above the mean frequency observed in healthy subjects.

What the work shows at the level of the full study, not this receptor alone: Nearly 30 CD8+ CDR3 sequences were found in both patients and controls but appeared to be highly expressed in patients and within the immunodominant clones of the patients. No significant difference in CD8+ Simpson's diversity was found between patients and healthy controls (P=0.060).

Recombination linked TRBV20-1 to TRBJ2-7, with 10 junctional bases fitting TRBD2. The TCR comes from a human donor with aplastic anemia. Sequencing was carried out using sorted CD4+, CD8+, or CD8+CD57+ T cells (not recorded which) from PBMCs. The nucleotides are TGCAGTGCTAGGGCACTAGCGGGGTTCGAGCAGTACTTC. It translates to CSARALAGFEQYF.